This paragraph covers one TCR beta chain sequence. Its matching antigen is unknown. Assay used: immunoSEQ multiplex PCR; TCRdb lists only in-frame clones, some missing. This table has approximately 94,000 clones, over 85% appearing once. The record originates from a study of siplizumab effects on memory and regulatory T cells. Study observations and caveats: Versus over 25% in controls, the mappable alloreactive CD4+ clones averaged roughly 75% Treg-derived with siplizumab.

The CDR3 contains 13 residues. Trimming removed 0 bases from V and 9 bases from J; junction bases left unmatched: 2. Germline lookup yields CDR1 GTSNPN and CDR2 SVGIG (reference sequence). This clonotype was sampled from a human donor in good health. The rearrangement uses TRBV30 and TRBJ2-1; 10 bases line up with TRBD2. The sequenced sample consisted of CD8+ T cells sorted from blood. The CDR3, as DNA: TGTGCCTGGAGTGTACTAGCGGGAACTGAGCAGTTCTTC. It encodes CAWSVLAGTEQFF.